Listed here are 10 T cell receptor beta chains from one sample, sequenced in a study of T cell changes during pregnancy in multiple sclerosis. Libraries were prepared by immunoSEQ multiplex PCR; TCRdb keeps only in-frame clonotypes and omits some of them. This sample yields tens of thousands of clones, of which about 91% are seen a single time; roughly 1.4% belongs to the top ten. The material was peripheral blood, obtained before pregnancy. The receptors were sampled from a female donor with multiple sclerosis, enrolled in a pregnancy study.

This chain joins TRBV9 and TRBJ1-2; no reliable D call. This CDR3 contains 13 residues. The V gene's germline CDR1 is SGDLS and CDR2 YYNGEE. Between the trimmed V and J ends, which lost 1 base and 2 bases, there was a span of 6 bases. The CDR3 reads CASSVRSNYGYTF. The CDR3 DNA sequence: TGTGCCAGCAGCGTACGGTCGAACTATGGCTACACCTTC.

The chain couples TRBV9 to TRBJ1-2, with 7 bases aligning to TRBD1. J gave up 8 bases and V 4 bases, and 20 bases lay outside the gene matches. The length of the CDR3 is 17 residues. The germline gives CDR1 SGDLS, CDR2 YYNGEE. The CDR3 coding sequence is TGTGCCAGCAGCCAAGGGGGCGAAATTATAGACAGGGACGGCTACACCTTC. Its translation is CASSQGGEIIDRDGYTF.

The chain employs TRBV19 and TRBJ1-3; tentative D call: TRBD1 (6 bases). Trimming left V 4 bases short and J 4 bases short, with 14 bases between. The V gene's germline CDR1 is LNHDA and CDR2 SQIVND (reference sequence). The CDR3 loop spans 15 amino acids. CDR3 bases: TGTGCCAGTAGTAGCCAGACAGGTTCCGGAAACACCATATATTTT. Its protein is CASSSQTGSGNTIYF.

The V call is TRBV7-9, the J call TRBJ2-2; a possible D gene is TRBD2 (6 bases). V was trimmed by 1 base and J by 6 bases, leaving 24 bases between them. The CDR3 spans 19 residues. Germline V gene data show CDR1 as SEHNR and CDR2 as FQNEAQ (reference sequence). The CDR3 is CASSLGYFAGWRVAGELFF. The CDR3 region has the DNA TGTGCCAGCAGCTTAGGTTATTTCGCGGGGTGGCGGGTGGCCGGGGAGCTGTTTTTT.

The V gene is TRBV5-6, the J gene TRBJ2-7; TRBD2 agrees at 8 bases. Germline V lookup: CDR1 SGHDT, CDR2 YYEEEE. The ends lost 5 bases at V and 6 bases at J; junction bases unmatched: 10. The CDR3 contains 14 residues. CDR3 sequence: CASRVTGGPREQYF. CDR3 coding DNA: TGTGCCAGCAGGGTGACGGGGGGGCCGCGCGAGCAGTACTTC.

This clone was counted between two and nine times. Other DNA sequences of this sample code for an identical CDR3. The J gene is TRBJ1-1, the V gene TRBV6-5; D not resolved. The CDR3 is 11 amino acids. With 3 bases removed from V and 5 bases from J, the gap between germline ends came to 4 bases. Per germline, CDR1 MNHEY and CDR2 SVGAGI. The CDR3: CASSYQTEAFF. As DNA, the CDR3 is TGTGCCAGCAGTTATCAGACTGAAGCTTTCTTT.

This rearrangement joins TRBV7-9 to TRBJ2-3; maybe TRBD2 (6 bases). From germline, CDR1 is SEHNR and CDR2 FQNEAQ (reference sequence). Deletions cut 4 bases from V and 1 base from J, with 21 bases between. The CDR3 is 18 residues long. The CDR3 bases are TGTGCCAGCAGCTCAGGATCCCCGAGCGGGCTGCGCACAGATACGCAGTATTTT. Translating it yields CASSSGSPSGLRTDTQYF.

The chain combines TRBV5-6 with TRBJ1-6; 8 bases agree with TRBD1. V trimming: 3 bases; J trimming: 11 bases; junction bases outside the gene matches: 7. This CDR3 spans 14 amino acids. Germline-derived CDR1 and CDR2 are SGHDT and YYEEEE. CDR3 sequence reads: CASSYGQGRPPLHF. DNA for the CDR3: TGTGCCAGCAGCTACGGACAGGGACGGCCACCCCTCCACTTT. Drawing the rest from reference TRBV5-6 and TRBJ1-6, the complete variable domain is DAGVTQSPTHLIKTRGQQVTLRCSPKSGHDTVSWYQQALGQGPQFIFQYYEEEERQRGNFPDRFSGHQFPNYSSELNVNALLLGDSALYLCASSYGQGRPPLHFGNGTRLTVT.

The V gene is TRBV7-9, the J gene TRBJ1-4; tentatively, D is TRBD1 (6 bases). Germline assignment: CDR1 SEHNR and CDR2 FQNEAQ (reference sequence). This CDR3 is built from 18 residues. The V end was cut by 1 base, the J end by 0 bases, with 15 bases between. The CDR3 DNA reads as TGTGCCAGCAGCTTAGGGACAGCGGCCAGTGCAACTAATGAAAAACTGTTTTTT. Protein sequence: CASSLGTAASATNEKLFF.

This clone was detected many times. J is TRBJ1-5 and V is TRBV5-8; D is unclear. The CDR3 sequence is 15 residues long. V lost 1 base and J 0 bases, leaving 8 bases between the germline ends. Germline values: CDR1 SGHTS, CDR2 YDEGEE. The DNA for the CDR3 is TGTGCCAGCAGCTTGTACGGAGATAGCAATCAGCCCCAGCATTTT. This codes for CASSLYGDSNQPQHF. Full variable domain (outside the CDR3, taken from reference TRBV5-8 and TRBJ1-5): EAGVTQSPTHLIKTRGQQATLRCSPISGHTSVYWYQQALGLGLQFLLWYDEGEERNRGNFPPRFSGRQFPNYSSELNVNALELEDSALYLCASSLYGDSNQPQHFGDGTRLSIL.